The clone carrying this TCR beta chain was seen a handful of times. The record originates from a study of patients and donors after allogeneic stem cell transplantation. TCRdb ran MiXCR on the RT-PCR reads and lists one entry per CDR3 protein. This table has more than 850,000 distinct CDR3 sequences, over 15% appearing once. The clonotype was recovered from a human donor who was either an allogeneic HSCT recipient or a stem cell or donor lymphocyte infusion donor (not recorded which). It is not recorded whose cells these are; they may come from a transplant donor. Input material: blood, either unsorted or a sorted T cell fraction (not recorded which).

The CDR3 sequence is CASSQAGGDSNQPQHF. In DNA form, the CDR3 reads TGTGCCAGCAGCCAAGCTGGTGGGGATAGCAATCAGCCCCAGCATTTT. The genes are TRBV3-1 and TRBJ1-5; D is uncertain. Trimming removed 1 base from V and 0 bases from J, with 10 bases in between. From germline, CDR1 is LGHDT and CDR2 YNNKEL (reference sequence). The CDR3 runs to 16 residues.